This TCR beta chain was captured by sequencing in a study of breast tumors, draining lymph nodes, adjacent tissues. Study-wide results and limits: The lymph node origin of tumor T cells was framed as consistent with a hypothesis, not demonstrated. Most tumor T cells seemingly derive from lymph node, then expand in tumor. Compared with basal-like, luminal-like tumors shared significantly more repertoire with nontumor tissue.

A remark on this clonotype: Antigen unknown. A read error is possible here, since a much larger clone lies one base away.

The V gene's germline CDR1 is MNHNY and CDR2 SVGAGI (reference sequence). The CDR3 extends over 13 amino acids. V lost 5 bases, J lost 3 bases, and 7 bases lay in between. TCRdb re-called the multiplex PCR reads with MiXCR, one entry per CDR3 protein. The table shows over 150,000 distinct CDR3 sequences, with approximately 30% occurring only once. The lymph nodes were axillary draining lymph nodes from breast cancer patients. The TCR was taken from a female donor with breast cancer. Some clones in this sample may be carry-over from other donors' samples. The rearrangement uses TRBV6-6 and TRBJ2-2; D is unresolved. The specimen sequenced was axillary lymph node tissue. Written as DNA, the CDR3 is TGTGCCAGCAGTCACGGTCACACCGGGGAGCTGTTTTTT. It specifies CASSHGHTGELFF.